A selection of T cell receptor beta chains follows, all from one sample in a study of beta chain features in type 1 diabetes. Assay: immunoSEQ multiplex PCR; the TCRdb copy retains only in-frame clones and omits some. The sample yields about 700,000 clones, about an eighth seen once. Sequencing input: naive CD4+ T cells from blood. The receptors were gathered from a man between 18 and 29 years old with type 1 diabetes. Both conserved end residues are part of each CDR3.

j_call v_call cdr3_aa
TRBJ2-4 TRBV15 CATSKGQGVDKNIQYF
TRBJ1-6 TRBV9 CASSPQWEAPLHF
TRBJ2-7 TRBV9 CASSLAGGDSYEQYF
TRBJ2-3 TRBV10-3 CAISESATSGGTDTQYF
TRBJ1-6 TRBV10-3 CAINPGQGGNSPLHF
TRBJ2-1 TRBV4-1 CASSPPVAGPSYNEQFF
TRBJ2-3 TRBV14 CASSQNLQDTQYF
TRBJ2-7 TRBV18 CASSPGQGLSYEQYF
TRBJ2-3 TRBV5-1 CASSEGSTDTQYF
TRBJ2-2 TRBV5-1 CASSLAGPDTGELFF
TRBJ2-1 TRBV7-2 CASSRERGPYNEQFF
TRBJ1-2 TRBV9 CASSVEGVYGYTF
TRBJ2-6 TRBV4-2 CASSQVDRVNVLTF
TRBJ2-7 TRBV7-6 CASSPLYEQYF
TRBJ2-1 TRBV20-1 CSVKLNNEQFF
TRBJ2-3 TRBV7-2 CASILGTGSDTQYF
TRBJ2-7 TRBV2 CAAPGTGASGEQYF
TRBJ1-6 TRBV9 CASSDRATPSPLHF
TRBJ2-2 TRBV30 CAWSVQSGGELFF
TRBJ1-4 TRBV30 CAWSRQNNEKLFF
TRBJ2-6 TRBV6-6 CASSPAGTMANVLTF
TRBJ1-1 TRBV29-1 CSVDSAGLAATEAFF
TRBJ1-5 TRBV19 CASTLGGGGNQPQHF
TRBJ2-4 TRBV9 CASSAETGKAKNIQYF
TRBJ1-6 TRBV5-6 CASSLLNSPLHF
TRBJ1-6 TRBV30 CAWSYGQTNSPLHF
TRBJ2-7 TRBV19 CASSIGRYEQYF
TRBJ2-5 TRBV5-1 CASSFENRETQYF
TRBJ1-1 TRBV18 CASSPRSGSSKTEAFF
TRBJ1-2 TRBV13 CASSLFTGATNYGYTF
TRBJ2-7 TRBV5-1 CASSSGGSSYEQYF
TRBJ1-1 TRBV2 CASSESPAENTEAFF
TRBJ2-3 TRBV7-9 CASSTSGQYTDTQYF
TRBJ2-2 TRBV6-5 CASSYTGANTGELFF
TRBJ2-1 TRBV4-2 CASSQESGGASYNEQFF
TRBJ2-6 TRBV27 CASSFRGANVLTF
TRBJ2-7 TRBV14 CASSPPGNEQYF
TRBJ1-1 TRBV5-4 CASSYRRGPTEAFF